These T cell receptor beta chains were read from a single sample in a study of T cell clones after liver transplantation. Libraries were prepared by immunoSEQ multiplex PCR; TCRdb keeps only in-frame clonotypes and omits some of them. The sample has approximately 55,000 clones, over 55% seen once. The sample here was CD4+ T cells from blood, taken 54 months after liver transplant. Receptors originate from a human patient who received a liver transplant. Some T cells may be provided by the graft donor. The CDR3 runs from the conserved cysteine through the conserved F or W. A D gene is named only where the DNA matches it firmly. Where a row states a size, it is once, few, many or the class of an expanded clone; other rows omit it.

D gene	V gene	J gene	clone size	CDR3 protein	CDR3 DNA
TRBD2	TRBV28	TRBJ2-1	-	CASSFGGGAYTYNEQFF	TGTGCCAGCAGTTTTGGCGGGGGGGCCTACACCTACAATGAGCAGTTCTTC
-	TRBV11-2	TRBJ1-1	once	CASSSVRERTEAFF	TGTGCCAGCAGCTCCGTCAGGGAGAGGACTGAAGCTTTCTTT
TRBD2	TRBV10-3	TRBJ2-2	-	CAISEFLAGYTGELFF	TGTGCCATCAGTGAGTTCCTAGCGGGGTACACCGGGGAGCTGTTTTTT
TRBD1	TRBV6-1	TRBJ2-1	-	CASSVGDRNYNEQFF	TGTGCCAGCAGTGTAGGGGACAGGAATTACAATGAGCAGTTCTTC
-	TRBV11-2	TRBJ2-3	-	CASSLEARTDTQYF	TGTGCCAGCAGCTTAGAAGCCAGGACAGATACGCAGTATTTT
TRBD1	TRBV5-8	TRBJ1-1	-	CASSFSRQGSAFF	TGTGCCAGCAGCTTTTCGCGACAGGGTTCGGCTTTCTTT
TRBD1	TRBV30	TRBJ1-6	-	CAWSGGGQLNSPLHF	TGTGCCTGGAGTGGGGGGGGACAGCTTAATTCACCCCTCCACTTT
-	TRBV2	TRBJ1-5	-	CASSDDGLYQPQHF	TGTGCCAGCAGTGACGATGGCCTTTATCAGCCCCAGCATTTT
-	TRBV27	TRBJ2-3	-	CASSLLGPSRDTQYF	TGTGCCAGCAGTTTATTAGGACCTTCTAGGGATACGCAGTATTTT
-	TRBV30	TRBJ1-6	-	CAWSSPQGDSYNSPLHF	TGTGCCTGGAGTTCCCCACAGGGTGACTCCTATAATTCACCCCTCCACTTT
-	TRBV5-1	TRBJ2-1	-	CASSLEALTYNEQFF	TGCGCCAGCAGCTTGGAAGCCTTAACTTACAATGAGCAGTTCTTC
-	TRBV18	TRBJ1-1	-	CASSPQGEGWNTEAFF	TGTGCCAGCTCACCACAAGGGGAGGGTTGGAACACTGAAGCTTTCTTT
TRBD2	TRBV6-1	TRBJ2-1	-	CASSEGSGGRSYNEQFF	TGTGCCAGCAGTGAAGGTTCGGGGGGGCGGTCCTACAATGAGCAGTTCTTC
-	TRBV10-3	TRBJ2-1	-	CAISEGRIERNEQFF	TGTGCCATCAGTGAGGGGAGGATTGAACGGAATGAGCAGTTCTTC
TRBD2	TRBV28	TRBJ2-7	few	CASRAGGASSYEQYF	TGTGCCAGCAGAGCGGGGGGCGCGAGCTCCTACGAGCAGTACTTC
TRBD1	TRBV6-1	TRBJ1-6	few	CASSEPGTGDNSPLHF	TGTGCCAGCAGCGAACCGGGGACAGGGGATAATTCACCCCTCCACTTT
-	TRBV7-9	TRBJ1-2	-	CASSATFSGYTF	TGTGCCAGCAGCGCCACTTTTTCAGGCTACACCTTC
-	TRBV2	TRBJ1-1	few	CASLMGGNTEAFF	TGTGCCAGCCTCATGGGGGGGAACACTGAAGCTTTCTTT
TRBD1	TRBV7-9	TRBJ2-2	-	CASSLNLGTGNTGELFF	TGTGCCAGCAGCTTAAATCTGGGGACAGGTAACACCGGGGAGCTGTTTTTT
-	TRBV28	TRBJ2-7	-	CASSYGWIQGGEAYEQYF	TGTGCCAGCAGTTACGGATGGATACAGGGAGGGGAAGCCTACGAGCAGTACTTC
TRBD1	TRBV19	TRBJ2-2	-	CASIIGTGSNTGELFF	TGTGCCAGTATCATAGGGACAGGATCGAACACCGGGGAGCTGTTTTTT
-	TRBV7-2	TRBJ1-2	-	CASSLGENPGGYTF	TGTGCCAGCAGCTTAGGGGAGAATCCAGGCGGCTACACCTTC
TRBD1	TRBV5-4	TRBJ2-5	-	CASSFGQAQETQYF	TGTGCCAGCAGCTTTGGACAGGCCCAAGAGACCCAGTACTTC
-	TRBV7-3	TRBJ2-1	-	CASSRQDNEQFF	TGTGCCAGCAGCAGACAGGACAATGAGCAGTTCTTC
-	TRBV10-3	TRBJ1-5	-	CAISGSESNQPQHF	TGTGCCATCAGTGGGTCAGAAAGCAATCAGCCCCAGCATTTT
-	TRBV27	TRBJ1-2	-	CASSPNGGDIAGYTF	TGTGCCAGCAGCCCCAATGGGGGAGACATCGCTGGCTACACCTTC
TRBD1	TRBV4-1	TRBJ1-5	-	CASGSDRGNQPQHF	TGCGCCAGCGGAAGCGACAGGGGGAATCAGCCCCAGCATTTT
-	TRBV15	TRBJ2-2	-	CATSRDPTGWNGELFF	TGTGCCACCAGCAGAGATCCAACAGGTTGGAACGGGGAGCTGTTTTTT
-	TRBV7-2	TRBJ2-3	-	CASSLEARATDTQYF	TGTGCCAGCAGCTTAGAGGCCAGGGCCACAGATACGCAGTATTTT
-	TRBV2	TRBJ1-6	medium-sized	CASSGQLGPYNSPLHF	TGTGCCAGCAGTGGACAGCTGGGACCCTATAATTCACCCCTCCACTTT
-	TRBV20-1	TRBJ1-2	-	CSASRAGGYTF	TGCAGTGCTAGCAGGGCTGGTGGCTACACCTTC
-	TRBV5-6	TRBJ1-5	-	CASSSRGTQPQHF	TGTGCCAGCAGCTCCCGCGGGACTCAGCCCCAGCATTTT
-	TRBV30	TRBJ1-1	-	CAWSRNTEAFF	TGTGCCTGGAGTCGTAACACTGAAGCTTTCTTT
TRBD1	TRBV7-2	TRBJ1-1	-	CASSSLGQGTEAFF	TGTGCCAGCAGCTCCCTCGGACAGGGGACTGAAGCTTTCTTT
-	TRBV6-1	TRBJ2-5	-	CASSELGETQYF	TGTGCCAGCAGTGAATTGGGGGAGACCCAGTACTTC
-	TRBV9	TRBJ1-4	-	CASSVGTAYEKLFF	TGTGCCAGCAGCGTGGGGACTGCCTATGAAAAACTGTTTTTT
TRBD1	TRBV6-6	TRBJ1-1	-	CASSGTGRDTEAFF	TGTGCCAGCAGTGGGACAGGGAGAGACACTGAAGCTTTCTTT
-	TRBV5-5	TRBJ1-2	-	CASSFIRPTGNYGYTF	TGTGCCAGCAGCTTTATTCGCCCAACCGGGAACTATGGCTACACCTTC
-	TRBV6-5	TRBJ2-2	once	CASRRGPNTGELFF	TGTGCCAGCCGCCGGGGCCCTAACACCGGGGAGCTGTTTTTT
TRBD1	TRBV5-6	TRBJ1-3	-	CASSQTGATGNTIYF	TGTGCCAGCAGCCAGACAGGGGCTACTGGAAACACCATATATTTT
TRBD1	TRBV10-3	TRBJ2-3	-	CAISNGQGARGRDTQYF	TGTGCCATCAGTAATGGACAGGGGGCGCGGGGGAGAGATACGCAGTATTTT
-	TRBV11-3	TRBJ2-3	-	CASSPGDPHTDTQYF	TGTGCCAGCAGCCCCGGGGATCCCCACACAGATACGCAGTATTTT
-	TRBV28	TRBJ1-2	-	CASSFGSNGYTF	TGTGCCAGCAGTTTTGGGAGTAACGGCTACACCTTC
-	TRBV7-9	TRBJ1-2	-	CASSLGTTNYGYTF	TGTGCCAGCAGCTTAGGCACTACGAACTATGGCTACACCTTC
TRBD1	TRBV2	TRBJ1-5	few	CASSEPSGGSNQPQHF	TGTGCCAGCAGTGAACCCTCAGGGGGAAGCAATCAGCCCCAGCATTTT
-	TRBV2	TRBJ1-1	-	CASSGVRGTEAFF	TGTGCCAGCAGCGGCGTCCGGGGGACTGAAGCTTTCTTT
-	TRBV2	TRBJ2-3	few	CASKRGTDTQYF	TGTGCCAGCAAAAGGGGGACAGATACGCAGTATTTT
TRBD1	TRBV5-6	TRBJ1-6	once	CASSSAFGTGGDSPLHF	TGTGCCAGCAGCAGCGCTTTTGGAACAGGGGGTGATTCACCCCTCCACTTT
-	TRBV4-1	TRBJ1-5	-	CASSQGRGARNQPQHF	TGCGCCAGCAGCCAAGGCAGAGGGGCTCGCAATCAGCCCCAGCATTTT
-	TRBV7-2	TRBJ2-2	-	CASSPTAMGARSGELFF	TGTGCCAGCAGCCCGACTGCCATGGGGGCGCGAAGCGGGGAGCTGTTTTTT
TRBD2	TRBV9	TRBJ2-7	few	CASSVRSGGAEEQYF	TGTGCCAGCAGCGTACGTAGCGGGGGGGCTGAAGAGCAGTACTTC